Following are 8 T cell receptor beta chains from one sample sequenced in a study of regulatory T cells in long-lasting Graves disease. Building of the TCR beta libraries involved iRepertoire HTBI primers and Arm-PCR of CDR3 regions. In TCRdb, the multiplex PCR reads were re-called with MiXCR into one record per CDR3 protein. The profile shows roughly 520,000 distinct CDR3 sequences, 12% of them singletons. Described time point: newly diagnosed GD, antithyroid drugs for less than 3 months. Extracted PBMC RNA gave rise to the TCR library. The same specimen was also included in a second study, on T cells in Graves' hyperthyroidism and ophthalmopathy.

Sequencing was performed on peripheral blood mononuclear cells (PBMCs), taken at new diagnosis, from a patient treated with antithyroid drugs. These receptors originate from a woman aged 25 to 45 with Graves disease.

There are many counts of this clonotype. V usage is TRBV29-1 and J usage is TRBJ2-1; 9 bases agree with TRBD1. Looked up from germline, CDR1 is SQVTM and CDR2 is ANQGSEA. The CDR3 totals 12 residues. Trimming removed 7 bases from V and 8 bases from J; junction bases left unmatched: 6. CDR3 sequence: CSANRGQDEQFF. In DNA, the CDR3 is TGCAGCGCAAACAGGGGGCAGGATGAGCAGTTCTTC.

In this sample, this clonotype turned up many times. This sequence joins TRBV29-1 and TRBJ1-1; D uncertain. The CDR3 runs 13 residues. V was trimmed by 1 base and J by 2 bases, leaving 8 bases between them. The germline gives CDR1 SQVTM, CDR2 ANQGSEA. Written as DNA, the CDR3 is TGCAGCGTTGAAGGGGGTCATAACACTGAAGCTTTCTTT. This translates into CSVEGGHNTEAFF.

This clonotype was found many times. The DNA for the CDR3 is TGTGCCAGCAGGGGGACATTGGGGCCGTGGACTGAAGCTTTCTTT. This encodes CASRGTLGPWTEAFF. V gene TRBV2 combines with J gene TRBJ1-1, with D perhaps matching TRBD1 (6 bases). Trimming cost V 6 bases and J 5 bases, with 19 bases left between them. Germline V gives CDR1 SNHLY, CDR2 FYNNEI. The CDR3 is 15 residues long. Full variable domain (outside the CDR3, taken from reference TRBV2 and TRBJ1-1): EPEVTQTPSHQVTQMGQEVILRCVPISNHLYFYWYRQILGQKVEFLVSFYNNEISEKSEIFDDQFSVERPDGSNFTLKIRSTKLEDSAMYFCASRGTLGPWTEAFFGQGTRLTVV.

This clonotype was counted ten times or more. The chain joins TRBV3-1 to TRBJ2-7; 15 bases are a match to TRBD2. The junction had 3 bases not matched to a gene; V was cut back by 2 bases and J by 4 bases. The CDR3 extends over 16 amino acids. The V gene's germline CDR1 is LGHDT and CDR2 YNNKEL (reference sequence). DNA for the CDR3: TGTGCCAGCAGCCAACGGACTAGCGGGAGGGGGTACGAGCAGTACTTC. Translation: CASSQRTSGRGYEQYF.

In this sample, this clonotype turned up many times. The rearrangement links TRBV12-3 or TRBV12-4 to TRBJ2-2, with a possible D match to TRBD2 (6 bases). The CDR3 sequence is 13 residues long. V dropped 8 bases and J dropped 5 bases, with 12 bases sitting between them. This CDR3 reads CASGGQGTGELFF. CDR3 coding DNA: TGTGCCAGCGGAGGGCAAGGGACCGGGGAGCTGTTTTTT.

The CDR3 loop is CSARRAGASGVSSSYEQYF. CDR3 DNA sequence: TGCAGTGCTAGACGGGCGGGGGCTAGCGGGGTCTCAAGCTCCTACGAGCAGTACTTC. The gene calls are TRBV20-1 and TRBJ2-7, with TRBD2 matching 9 bases. J gave up 0 bases and V 2 bases, and 17 bases lay outside the gene matches. Per germline, CDR1 DFQATT and CDR2 SNEGSKA (reference sequence). The CDR3 length is 19 residues.

In this sample, this clonotype turned up many times. The V gene is TRBV4-3, the J gene TRBJ1-2; D ambiguous. CDR1 is LGHNA and CDR2 is YSLEER in the germline V gene. This CDR3 comprises 14 residues. Between the trimmed V and J ends, which lost 5 bases and 3 bases, there was a span of 13 bases. The CDR3 here is CASSFQSWDYGYTF. DNA of the CDR3: TGCGCCAGCAGCTTTCAGTCCTGGGACTATGGCTACACCTTC.

The chain combines TRBV20-1 with TRBJ1-2; D unclear. V was trimmed by 1 base and J by 0 bases, leaving 3 bases between them. CDR1 is DFQATT, CDR2 SNEGSKA, per germline (reference sequence). The CDR3 has 12 residues. The CDR3 sequence: CSARGSNYGYTF. As DNA, the CDR3 is TGCAGTGCTAGAGGATCTAACTATGGCTACACCTTC.